These 16 T cell receptor beta chains share one sample of origin, sequenced in a study of preoperative IRX-2 immunotherapy in early breast cancer. The method was immunoSEQ multiplex PCR; TCRdb's version includes in-frame clones alone and lacks a portion of them. The sample yields more than 25,000 clones, roughly four fifths seen once. Regarding treatment: preoperative locoregional IRX-2 cytokine immunotherapy. The starting material was lymph node tissue, obtained after IRX-2 immunotherapy. These receptors were collected from a human donor with breast cancer.

This clone was detected only a few times. The chain recombines TRBV19 with TRBJ1-1; 8 bases fit TRBD1. V gave up 5 bases and J gave up 5 bases; unmatched junction bases: 4. This CDR3 has 13 residues. The germline CDR1 and CDR2 sequences are LNHDA and SQIVND (reference sequence). CDR3 in amino acids: CASSLTGATEAFF. The DNA for the CDR3 is TGTGCCAGTAGTTTGACAGGGGCGACTGAAGCTTTCTTT. Full variable domain (outside the CDR3, taken from reference TRBV19 and TRBJ1-1): DGGITQSPKYLFRKEGQNVTLSCEQNLNHDAMYWYRQDPGQGLRLIYYSQIVNDFQKGDIAEGYSVSREKKESFPLTVTSAQKNPTAFYLCASSLTGATEAFFGQGTRLTVV.

The chain recombines TRBV19 with TRBJ1-2; tentatively, D is TRBD1 (6 bases). V was trimmed by 8 bases and J by 4 bases, leaving 11 bases between them. Germline values: CDR1 LNHDA, CDR2 SQIVND (reference sequence). This CDR3 spans 12 amino acids. The CDR3 DNA reads TGTGCCAGTGGGGGCGGATCCTATGGCTACACCTTC. It codes for CASGGGSYGYTF. Using reference TRBV19 and TRBJ1-2 for the parts outside the CDR3, the full variable domain is DGGITQSPKYLFRKEGQNVTLSCEQNLNHDAMYWYRQDPGQGLRLIYYSQIVNDFQKGDIAEGYSVSREKKESFPLTVTSAQKNPTAFYLCASGGGSYGYTFGSGTRLTVV.

This rearrangement joins TRBV15 to TRBJ2-2; D might be TRBD1 (6 bases). Between the trimmed V and J ends, which lost 5 bases and 2 bases, there was a span of 12 bases. This CDR3 is 15 amino acids long. The germline V gene encodes CDR1 LNHNV and CDR2 YYDKDF (reference sequence). The CDR3 DNA reads as TGTGCCACCAGCGTGGACAGATTAAACACCGGGGAGCTGTTTTTT. This codes for CATSVDRLNTGELFF.

This clone was seen only a few times. The J gene is TRBJ1-5, the V gene TRBV10-3; no definite D call. The CDR3 spans 15 residues. CDR1 and CDR2 from the germline V gene are ENHRY and SYGVKD. V shed 0 bases and J shed 0 bases, with 6 bases lying between them. The DNA of the CDR3 is TGTGCCATCAGTGAGTCTGACGGTAGCAATCAGCCCCAGCATTTT. Translation: CAISESDGSNQPQHF.

This clone was recorded a few times. The J gene is TRBJ1-4, the V gene TRBV19, with 7 positions matching TRBD1. Trimming cost V 6 bases and J 8 bases; bases outside gene matches: 6. The length of the CDR3 is 13 residues. CDR1 is LNHDA, CDR2 SQIVND, per germline (reference sequence). Here the CDR3 reads CASRRDREEKLFF. The DNA of the CDR3 is TGTGCCAGTAGGAGGGACAGAGAGGAAAAACTGTTTTTT.

The chain carries TRBV7-6 and TRBJ1-4; D is unclear. Trimming took off 8 bases at V and 1 base at J, with 14 bases between the two ends. Germline CDR1 and CDR2: SGHVS and FNYEAQ. This CDR3 is built from 15 residues. CDR3 nucleotide sequence: TGTGCCAGCTCGTTCGGGAGTGGAACTAATGAAAAACTGTTTTTT. It encodes CASSFGSGTNEKLFF.

The V and J genes are TRBV4-1 and TRBJ1-1, with D hard to call. In germline, CDR1 is MGHRA, CDR2 YSYEKL. This CDR3 comprises 12 residues. Trimming took off 1 base at V and 2 bases at J, with 2 bases between the two ends. CDR3 amino acids: CASSQGNTEAFF. The CDR3 DNA is TGCGCCAGCAGCCAAGGAAACACTGAAGCTTTCTTT.

This clone was counted between two and nine times. The CDR3 DNA follows: TGTGCCAGCAGTTACGGGCTAGCGGGGACCTACAATGAGCAGTTCTTC. As protein: CASSYGLAGTYNEQFF. V is TRBV6-8 and J is TRBJ2-1, with TRBD2 matching over 9 bases. CDR1 and CDR2 (germline): MNHGY, SAAAGT. CDR3 length: 16 residues. J lost 2 bases, V lost 2 bases, and 4 bases had no gene match.

This clone appeared a single time. This chain connects TRBV6-8 to TRBJ1-1; no clear D gene. The CDR3 runs 14 residues. V lost 4 bases, J lost 1 base, and 10 bases lay in between. The germline CDR1 and CDR2 sequences are MNHGY and SAAAGT. The CDR3 DNA follows: TGTGCCAGCAGTTCTGCTCGAAGGAACACTGAAGCTTTCTTT. This codes for CASSSARRNTEAFF.

The rearrangement links TRBV18 to TRBJ2-7; the match to TRBD1 covers 11 bases. CDR3 length: 15 residues. Looked up from germline, CDR1 is KGHSH and CDR2 is LQKENI. V was pared by 1 base and J by 3 bases, with 2 bases of the junction left unmatched. DNA of the CDR3: TGTGCCAGCTCACCACGGACAGGGGGCGGCTACGAGCAGTACTTC. Protein sequence: CASSPRTGGGYEQYF.

The chain carries TRBV19 and TRBJ2-1; D is perhaps TRBD1 or TRBD2 (5 bases each). Per the germline V gene, CDR1 is LNHDA and CDR2 is SQIVND (reference sequence). V dropped 3 bases and J dropped 8 bases, with 17 bases sitting between them. The CDR3 length is 15 residues. CDR3 DNA sequence: TGTGCCAGTAGTATCTCAGGACTTCTGGGGGATGAGCAGTTCTTC. It translates to CASSISGLLGDEQFF.

V usage is TRBV25-1 and J usage is TRBJ1-2, with a possible D match to TRBD1 (6 bases). The CDR3 extends over 16 amino acids. CDR1 is MGHDK, CDR2 SYGVNS, per germline. V lost 3 bases and J 4 bases, leaving 18 bases between the germline ends. In DNA, the CDR3 is TGTGCCAGCAGTGACAACAGGGACCCGTACTTCTATGGCTACACCTTC. Its translation is CASSDNRDPYFYGYTF.

V gene TRBV30 combines with J gene TRBJ1-2; no clear D. CDR3 length: 13 amino acids. Between the trimmed V and J ends, which lost 0 bases and 4 bases, there was a span of 9 bases. Germline assignment: CDR1 GTSNPN and CDR2 SVGIG (reference sequence). CDR3 protein: CAWSVGPIYGYTF. The CDR3 DNA reads as TGTGCCTGGAGTGTGGGTCCGATCTATGGCTACACCTTC. Full variable domain (missing parts from reference TRBV30 and TRBJ1-2): SQTIHQWPATLVQPVGSPLSLECTVEGTSNPNLYWYRQAAGRGLQLLFYSVGIGQISSEVPQNLSASRPQDRQFILSSKKLLLSDSGFYLCAWSVGPIYGYTFGSGTRLTVV.

The count of this clone is one. V is TRBV19 and J is TRBJ2-6, with D possibly being TRBD1 (6 bases). This CDR3 region has 18 residues. Trimming pared 10 bases from V and 0 bases from J, leaving 22 bases between. In germline, CDR1 is LNHDA, CDR2 SQIVND (reference sequence). The CDR3 is CATRDRLRSSSGANVLTF. The DNA for the CDR3 is TGTGCCACCCGAGACAGGTTGAGATCCAGCTCTGGGGCCAACGTCCTGACTTTC.

CDR3 sequence (DNA): TGTGCCTGGACCCAAGGACAGGGAGGAAGGGAGACCCAGTACTTC. This translates into CAWTQGQGGRETQYF. J is TRBJ2-5 and V is TRBV30; TRBD1 matches 8 bases. J was trimmed by 5 bases and V by 4 bases; bases with no gene match: 12. The CDR3 contains 15 residues. Germline CDR1 GTSNPN, CDR2 SVGIG (reference sequence).

V is TRBV19 and J is TRBJ2-7, with 8 nucleotides matching TRBD2. Germline CDR1 is LNHDA and CDR2 is SQIVND (reference sequence). V gave up 3 bases and J gave up 1 base; unmatched junction bases: 5. The CDR3 sequence is 15 residues long. The CDR3 here is CASSIRGGASYEQYV. CDR3 in DNA: TGTGCCAGTAGTATCCGGGGGGGCGCTTCCTACGAGCAGTACGTC.